These 20 T cell receptor beta chains were sequenced from one sample in a study of T cell repertoires in cytomegalovirus infection. MiXCR, applied by TCRdb to the reads, yields one record per CDR3 protein. The top ten clones hold approximately 4.2% of a sample with 150,000 to 200,000 distinct CDR3 sequences, roughly 9.8% of them seen once. What was sequenced was PBMCs. Receptor source: a human donor in good health (CMV status not recorded). Some clones in this sample may be carry-over from other donors' samples.

This clonotype was seen at least ten times. This chain uses TRBV7-2 with TRBJ2-5; TRBD2 matches at 13 bases. The CDR3 runs 15 residues. In germline, CDR1 is SGHTA, CDR2 FQGNSA. V dropped 3 bases and J dropped 5; count of bases not matched to a gene: 3. The CDR3 coding sequence is TGTGCCAGCAGCTTCCAGACTAGCGGGGGGGAGACCCAGTACTTC. Translation gives CASSFQTSGGETQYF.

This clonotype has a handful of counts. The V call is TRBV5-4, the J call TRBJ2-1; 8 bases align to TRBD2. Germline CDR1 SGHNT, CDR2 YYREEE (reference sequence). This CDR3 is built from 14 residues. Trimming removed 0 bases from V and 10 bases from J; junction bases left unmatched: 6. The CDR3 protein is CASSLGLARREQFF. Here the CDR3 DNA reads TGTGCCAGCAGCTTGGGACTAGCGCGTCGGGAGCAGTTCTTC.

This clonotype was counted ten times or more. The rearrangement joins TRBV29-1 to TRBJ2-1; D is uncertain. Trimming took 1 base from V and 6 from J, leaving 10 bases between them. The germline CDR1 and CDR2 sequences are SQVTM and ANQGSEA. This CDR3 contains 13 residues. CDR3: CSVEGQVGNEQFF. CDR3 in DNA: TGCAGCGTTGAAGGCCAGGTGGGCAATGAGCAGTTCTTC.

In its sample, this clonotype was seen a few times. V gene TRBV29-1 combines with J gene TRBJ2-1, with D perhaps assigned TRBD1 or TRBD2 (7 bases each). The CDR3 covers 15 residues. V lost 1 base to trimming and J lost 7 bases, with 17 bases between them. Per germline, CDR1 SQVTM and CDR2 ANQGSEA. The CDR3 DNA follows: TGCAGCGTTGAAGGGGGGGGCAGGGGGAAAAATGAGCAGTTCTTC. Encoded protein: CSVEGGGRGKNEQFF.

This clonotype was counted a few times. The V and J genes are TRBV4-3 and TRBJ2-7; TRBD1 agrees at 8 bases. This CDR3 has 14 amino acids. V shed 4 bases, J shed 6 bases, and the junction held 8 bases outside the gene matches. Germline V gene sequence: CDR1 LGHNA, CDR2 YSLEER. The CDR3, as DNA: TGCGCCAGCAGCCCTGGAGGACAGGGCCGCGAGCAGTACTTC. Residues: CASSPGGQGREQYF.

The J gene is TRBJ1-1, the V gene TRBV2; D may be TRBD1 (5 bases). CDR1 and CDR2 from the germline V gene are SNHLY and FYNNEI. CDR3 length equals 14 residues. V lost 1 base to trimming and J lost 1 base, with 7 bases between them. The CDR3 DNA is TGTGCCAGCAGTGAAGGAGGGGAGAACACTGAAGCTTTCTTT. Amino acids: CASSEGGENTEAFF.

This clonotype was counted between two and nine times. V and J are TRBV28 and TRBJ1-5; unclear D gene. Trimming took off 1 base at V and 6 bases at J, with 10 bases between the two ends. The CDR3 is 14 residues long. Germline CDR1 MDHEN, CDR2 SYDVKM. The CDR3, as DNA: TGTGCCAGCAGTTTATCAGGAACGGGTCAGCCCCAGCATTTT. This gives the protein CASSLSGTGQPQHF.

This clonotype was recorded once. A read error may account for a junction end that differs from germline. The J gene is TRBJ2-1, the V gene TRBV27, with TRBD2 matching 9 bases. This CDR3 has 15 residues. In germline, CDR1 is MNHEY, CDR2 SMNVEV (reference sequence). The CDR3: CASSSSRGGNHEQLF. DNA for the CDR3: TGTGCCAGCAGTTCATCGCGGGGGGGCAATCATGAGCAGTTATTC.

This clonotype has a count of ten or more. This chain links TRBV19 with TRBJ2-5; TRBD2 aligns across 8 bases. The junction had 4 bases not matched to a gene; V was cut back by 5 bases and J by 5 bases. CDR1 and CDR2 (germline): LNHDA, SQIVND (reference sequence). The CDR3 loop spans 13 amino acids. CDR3 region: CASSVLAGETQYF. CDR3 bases: TGTGCCAGTAGTGTCCTAGCGGGCGAGACCCAGTACTTC.

This clonotype appeared a few times. The genes are TRBV7-6 and TRBJ2-3; 9 bases line up with TRBD1. Trimming cost V 5 bases and J 5 bases; bases outside gene matches: 5. This CDR3 is built from 14 residues. Per germline, CDR1 SGHVS and CDR2 FNYEAQ. CDR3 sequence (DNA): TGTGCCAGCAGCCTAGGGACAGGGAAAGATACGCAGTATTTT. Amino acids: CASSLGTGKDTQYF.

The genes are TRBV29-1 and TRBJ2-1; no definite D call. CDR1 is SQVTM and CDR2 is ANQGSEA in the germline V gene. The CDR3 totals 12 residues. Trimming shortened V by 6 bases and J by 2 bases, and 8 bases separated the two germline ends. The CDR3 coding sequence is TGCAGCGTGTCGGAAACCTACAATGAGCAGTTCTTC. Encoded protein: CSVSETYNEQFF.

This chain joins TRBV20-1 and TRBJ1-2; D may be TRBD1 (6 bases). The CDR3 covers 14 residues. Per the germline V gene, CDR1 is DFQATT and CDR2 is SNEGSKA (reference sequence). The V end was cut by 0 bases, the J end by 7 bases, with 15 bases between. The CDR3 DNA reads as TGCAGTGCTAGAGATCCGAGGGGGGCGGGTGGCTACACCTTC. Translating it yields CSARDPRGAGGYTF.

At least ten counts were recorded for this clonotype. This chain connects TRBV6-1 to TRBJ1-1; no clear D. The CDR3 is 13 amino acids. The V gene lost 5 bases and the J gene lost 5 bases, with 12 bases spanning the gap. Germline CDR1 is MNHNS and CDR2 is SASEGT. The CDR3 is CASSYVIGTEAFF. The CDR3 coding sequence is TGTGCCAGCAGTTACGTTATAGGGACTGAAGCTTTCTTT.

This clonotype showed up many times. V gene TRBV7-8 combines with J gene TRBJ2-5, with 7 bases lining up with TRBD2. The junction had 2 bases not matched to a gene; V was cut back by 1 base and J by 3 bases. Germline assignment: CDR1 SGHVS and CDR2 FQNEAQ. This CDR3 has 14 residues. The CDR3 DNA reads TGTGCCAGCAGCTTAGTACGGGGGGAAGAGACCCAGTACTTC. Its protein product is CASSLVRGEETQYF. Full variable domain (missing parts from reference TRBV7-8 and TRBJ2-5): GAGVSQSPRYKVAKRGQDVALRCDPISGHVSLFWYQQALGQGPEFLTYFQNEAQLDKSGLPSDRFFAERPEGSVSTLKIQRTQQEDSAVYLCASSLVRGEETQYFGPGTRLLVL.

The chain employs TRBV12-3 or TRBV12-4 and TRBJ2-2; D might be TRBD2 (7 bases). CDR3 length: 15 residues. Deletions cut 0 bases from V and 7 bases from J, with 12 bases between. CDR3 region: CASSLAGGPYGELFF. CDR3 nucleotides: TGTGCCAGCAGTTTAGCGGGGGGGCCTTACGGGGAGCTGTTTTTT.

For this clonotype: One end of the junction is discordant with germline, which a read error may explain. This sequence joins TRBV5-5 and TRBJ2-3; D is unresolved. The CDR3 contains 13 residues. Germline lookup yields CDR1 SGHKS and CDR2 YYEKEE (reference sequence). CDR3 sequence: CTSSLGLGDTQYF. CDR3 DNA: TGTACCAGCAGCCTGGGGTTAGGAGATACGCAGTATTTT. Full variable domain (missing parts from reference TRBV5-5 and TRBJ2-3): DAGVTQSPTHLIKTRGQQVTLRCSPISGHKSVSWYQQVLGQGPQFIFQYYEKEERGRGNFPDRFSARQFPNYSSELNVNALLLGDSALYLCTSSLGLGDTQYFGPGTRLTVL.

This chain uses TRBV27 with TRBJ1-2; no clear D gene. The V end lost 3 bases, the J end lost 7 bases, and 15 bases lay between the germline ends. The CDR3 spans 14 residues. CDR1 and CDR2 from the germline V gene are MNHEY and SMNVEV (reference sequence). The CDR3 is CASSLNFHQFGYTF. The CDR3 bases are TGTGCCAGCAGTTTGAATTTTCATCAGTTTGGCTACACCTTC.

This clonotype was picked up many times. J is TRBJ1-3 and V is TRBV2; a possible D gene is TRBD1 (6 bases). Germline CDR1 is SNHLY and CDR2 is FYNNEI. This CDR3 is 13 amino acids long. Between the trimmed V and J ends, which lost 6 bases and 4 bases, there was a span of 10 bases. The CDR3 reads CASSGTGGNTIYF. The CDR3 DNA follows: TGTGCCAGCAGCGGAACAGGGGGAAACACCATATATTTT.

The sample holds many counts of this clonotype. The chain has TRBV6-6 and TRBJ2-3, with a weak D call TRBD1 (6 bases). This CDR3 is 16 amino acids long. Germline-derived CDR1 and CDR2 are MNHNY and SVGAGI (reference sequence). V was pared by 5 bases and J by 0 bases, with 15 bases between. The CDR3 spells CASSPDGGLSTDTQYF. Written as DNA, the CDR3 is TGTGCCAGCAGTCCCGATGGGGGCCTTAGCACAGATACGCAGTATTTT.

This clonotype has a count of ten or more. This sequence joins TRBV12-3 or TRBV12-4 and TRBJ1-2; TRBD1 aligns across 7 bases. The trim removed 4 bases at V and 7 bases at J, leaving 6 bases unmatched. CDR3 size: 13 residues. This chain's CDR3 is CASSYTGDSGYTF. The CDR3 DNA reads as TGTGCCAGCAGTTATACAGGGGACAGTGGCTACACCTTC.